Reported below is one T cell receptor beta chain. This receptor's antigen is unknown. Base qualities are missing; no much larger clone stands one base away. The trial excluded patients who had a history of autoimmune disease or who were on systemic immunosuppression. In every dose cohort, peripheral blood was drawn for TCR sequencing at baseline, cycle 4 day 1, and cycle 7 day 1. The samples were drawn from a first-in-human, open-label, multicenter phase I dose-escalation trial of ivuxolimab. Adults with locally advanced or metastatic melanoma, renal cell, hepatocellular, or head and neck squamous cell carcinoma were enrolled in the trial. Before TCR sequencing, CD4+ T cells and CD8+ T cells from peripheral blood were sorted into separate populations. For sequencing of the TCRbeta CDR3 region, genomic DNA was extracted from the sorted cells. The immunoSEQ Assay was used for sequencing of TCRbeta CDR3 regions. Held by TCRdb, this immuneACCESS table contains in-frame sequences only and omits some clones. Under half of the omission traces to an unresolved V gene where checked; the cause of the rest is unknown. The sample table lists around 65,000 clones, approximately 93% of them with a count of one. Jointly, the top ten make up about 19% of the sample.

This record belongs to a study of OX40 agonist ivuxolimab in advanced cancers. About the study as a whole: Ivuxolimab was an agonistic, fully human IgG2 monoclonal antibody directed against OX40 (CD134), a costimulatory receptor. Partial responses were achieved by three dose-escalation patients, of whom one had hepatocellular carcinoma and two had cutaneous melanoma. Of the roughly 51 patients in dose escalation, about 20 had hepatocellular carcinoma, some 15 had melanoma, 9 had renal cell carcinoma and 9 had head and neck cancer. Prior anti-PD-1, anti-PD-L1 or anti-CTLA-4 therapy was permitted, and checkpoint inhibitors had been received by 30% to 40% of dose-escalation patients. A male proportion of roughly 80% and a mean age of about 60 years, ranging from about 20 to 79, were recorded for the dose-escalation cohort. Intravenous ivuxolimab was administered to patients every 2 weeks at six dose levels: 0.01, 0.1, 0.3, 1.5, 3 and 10 mg/kg. The point of sequencing TCRbeta in the periphery was to test whether ivuxolimab changed TCR sequence diversity and drove clonal T-cell expansion. The monotherapy dose-escalation portion (N of about 50 patients) of the phase I ivuxolimab trial is reported in the paper.

The research as a whole found: In the 0.1-3.0 mg/kg groups, partial responders had among the lowest normalized peripheral clonal expansion, particularly in CD8+ T cells. At doses of 0.1 to 3.0 mg/kg, clonal expansion of both CD4+ and CD8+ blood T cells was observed from baseline to week 6. Low levels of normalized T-cell clonal expansion were also seen in some nonresponding patients. On average, CD8+ T cells showed more expanded clones than CD4+ T cells after ivuxolimab. Antigen specificity was not determined for the clonally expanded peripheral T cells.

The V and J ends are trimmed by 3 bases and 11 bases, leaving 8 bases between them. Per the germline V gene (reference sequence), MNHNY is the CDR1 and SVGAGI is the CDR2. Including cysteine and phenylalanine, the CDR3 has 11 amino acids. The kept DNA is CDR3 alone, 33 bases in frame from the first base. This sequence was found in an adult with an advanced solid tumor such as melanoma, head and neck, liver or kidney cancer. This chain is built from TRBV6-6 and TRBJ2-1; confidence is insufficient to name the D gene. The specimen comprised CD4+ or CD8+ T cells sorted from blood, sampled in a trial of the OX40 agonist ivuxolimab. Here is the DNA: TGTGCCAGCAGTTATCTGCGGAAGCAGTTCTTC. The resulting protein is CASSYLRKQFF.